Only a few counts were recorded for the clone carrying this T cell receptor (beta chain). The PCR made use of 60 Vbeta and 13 Jbeta primers. TCRdb keeps only in-frame clones here, not all; method: immunoSEQ multiplex PCR. The sample holds 120,000 to 150,000 clones; 70% to 85% are singletons and the top ten take less than 3%. This sample stems from a study of cytomegalovirus exposure and HLA in healthy donors. The germline CDR1 and CDR2 sequences are SGHTA and FQGNSA. V was pared by 10 bases and J by 4 bases, with 12 bases between. This CDR3 spans 12 amino acids. The sample consisted of PBMCs. The chain uses TRBV7-2 and TRBJ2-3; D is undetermined. The TCR sequence derives from a male donor in good health and CMV-seronegative. CDR3 sequence: CATELVSDTQYF. The CDR3 coding sequence is TGTGCCACCGAGCTGGTCTCAGATACGCAGTATTTT.